These 3 T cell receptor beta chains were sequenced from one sample in a study of response to subunit inactivated influenza vaccine. TCRdb processed the RT-PCR reads anew with MiXCR; each CDR3 protein has one entry. Among 650,000 to 800,000 distinct CDR3 sequences listed, more than 11% were seen once. The material was PBMCs from blood, obtained less than 15 days before vaccination. The receptors were sampled from a man in his fifties or sixties who received an inactivated influenza vaccine.

This chain links TRBV6-1 with TRBJ2-7; TRBD1 matches at 12 bases. With 6 bases clipped from V and 8 bases from J, the junction kept 8 bases outside the gene matches. The germline CDR1 and CDR2 sequences are MNHNS and SASEGT. The CDR3 totals 14 residues. The CDR3 DNA reads as TGTGCCAGCAGCCGTGGGACAGGGGGCGAGAAGCAGTACTTC. It is translated as CASSRGTGGEKQYF.

Only a few counts were recorded for this clonotype. The V and J genes are TRBV4-3 and TRBJ1-2; D is perhaps TRBD1 (6 bases). The V end lost 0 bases, the J end lost 2 bases, and 13 bases lay between the germline ends. Germline V gene lookup returns CDR1 LGHNA and CDR2 YSLEER. This CDR3 region has 16 residues. Here the CDR3 reads CASSQDRNRANYGYTF. For the CDR3, the DNA is TGCGCCAGCAGCCAAGATCGGAACAGGGCCAACTATGGCTACACCTTC.

The CDR3 loop is CASSSQGQGKPYEQYF. The CDR3 bases are TGTGCCAGCAGTTCCCAGGGACAGGGAAAACCCTACGAGCAGTACTTC. The chain links TRBV6-2 or TRBV6-3 to TRBJ2-7; 9 nucleotides match TRBD1. Germline assignment: CDR1 MNHEY and CDR2 SVGEGT. The length of the CDR3 is 16 residues. The J segment lost 2 bases and the V segment lost 4 bases, leaving 9 bases of the junction unmatched.